Sequencing of this T cell receptor beta chain was carried out in a study of T cell changes during pregnancy in multiple sclerosis. With V trimmed by 1 base and J by 3 bases, 2 bases remained unmatched. This CDR3 is 15 amino acids long. Germline lookup yields CDR1 MDHEN and CDR2 SYDVKM. Clones were read by immunoSEQ multiplex PCR, and TCRdb kept only the in-frame ones, dropping some. Of tens of thousands of clones in the sample, 85% to 95% were seen once. The sample consisted of peripheral blood, taken in the first trimester of pregnancy. The TCR sequence derives from a female donor with multiple sclerosis, enrolled in a pregnancy study. The chain uses TRBV28 and TRBJ1-5; TRBD1 agrees at 8 bases. CDR3 bases: TGTGCCAGCAGTTTATACAGGGGGATCAATCAGCCCCAGCATTTT. Amino acids: CASSLYRGINQPQHF.